A single sample is the source of the 29 T cell receptor beta chains below, sequenced in a study of blood T cell repertoires in COVID-19. Clones were sequenced by immunoSEQ multiplex PCR, and TCRdb holds only the in-frame ones, with some missing. The table records a few hundred thousand clones, about 83% of them present only once. The specimen sequenced was peripheral blood. Every receptor here comes from a woman in her forties or fifties with acute or convalescent COVID-19.

The V gene is TRBV24-1, the J gene TRBJ2-5, with D uncertain. CDR1 is KGHDR, CDR2 SFDVKD, per germline. V dropped 5 bases and J dropped 0 bases, with 6 bases sitting between them. This CDR3 is 13 amino acids long. This CDR3 is CATSATNQETQYF. CDR3 nucleotides: TGTGCCACCAGTGCGACAAACCAAGAGACCCAGTACTTC.

The chain joins TRBV7-9 to TRBJ2-1; the match to TRBD2 covers 14 bases. Trimming cost V 4 bases and J 9 bases; bases outside gene matches: 5. Germline CDR1 is SEHNR and CDR2 is FQNEAQ (reference sequence). There are 15 residues in the CDR3. CDR3 nucleotide sequence: TGTGCCAGCAGCTCGCAGGGACTAGCGGGGGTTGAGCAGTTCTTC. This codes for CASSSQGLAGVEQFF. Full variable domain (rest looked up from reference TRBV7-9 and TRBJ2-1): DTGVSQNPRHKITKRGQNVTFRCDPISEHNRLYWYRQTLGQGPEFLTYFQNEAQLEKSRLLSDRFSAERPKGSFSTLEIQRTEQGDSAMYLCASSSQGLAGVEQFFGPGTRLTVL.

The rearrangement uses TRBV11-3 and TRBJ2-1; 9 nucleotides align to TRBD2. From germline, CDR1 is SGHNT and CDR2 YENEEA. The V and J ends lost 4 bases and 7 bases, in that order; junction bases with no gene match: 11. This CDR3 is 16 amino acids long. The CDR3 nucleotides read TGTGCCAGCAGCTCGGGGACTAGCAAGTTTATGAATGAGCAGTTCTTC. Its translation: CASSSGTSKFMNEQFF.

The V gene is TRBV19, the J gene TRBJ2-4; D is perhaps TRBD2 (7 bases). The CDR3 has 15 amino acids. Trimming shortened V by 6 bases and J by 2 bases, and 14 bases separated the two germline ends. The V gene's germline CDR1 is LNHDA and CDR2 SQIVND (reference sequence). In DNA form, the CDR3 reads TGTGCCAGTAGGTCGGAGGGGGGGACCAAAAACATTCAGTACTTC. Translation: CASRSEGGTKNIQYF.

This chain joins TRBV7-2 and TRBJ1-2; perhaps TRBD1 as D (6 bases). Germline assignment: CDR1 SGHTA and CDR2 FQGNSA. The CDR3 has 14 amino acids. V shed 6 bases and J shed 6 bases, with 17 bases lying between them. CDR3 loop: CASRVEGGADGYTF. The CDR3 nucleotides are TGTGCCAGCAGAGTGGAGGGGGGGGCAGATGGCTACACCTTC.

The chain recombines TRBV5-4 with TRBJ2-7; 11 positions agree with TRBD1. With 0 bases clipped from V and 4 bases from J, the junction kept 9 bases outside the gene matches. The CDR3 is made up of 17 amino acids. Germline loops: CDR1 SGHNT, CDR2 YYREEE (reference sequence). CDR3 DNA sequence: TGTGCCAGCAGCTTGGCCTCGGACAGGGGGCGAGAATACGAGCAGTACTTC. It encodes CASSLASDRGREYEQYF.

The V and J genes are TRBV24-1 and TRBJ2-3, with TRBD1 matching over 7 bases. The CDR3 sequence is 18 residues long. Losses at the gene ends were 0 bases for V and 0 bases for J; bases not matched to a gene: 8. Germline CDR1 reads KGHDR; CDR2 reads SFDVKD. The CDR3 sequence: CATSDLVTGPSSTDTQYF. In DNA, the CDR3 is TGTGCCACCAGTGATTTGGTGACAGGGCCTTCTAGCACAGATACGCAGTATTTT.

The CDR3 coding sequence is TGTGCCAGCAGCGCCGGACTCCTAAACGAGCAGTACTTC. Amino acid sequence: CASSAGLLNEQYF. The J gene is TRBJ2-7, the V gene TRBV6-5; perhaps TRBD2 as D (5 bases). V lost 6 bases to trimming and J lost 5 bases, with 14 bases between them. The germline CDR1 and CDR2 sequences are MNHEY and SVGAGI. The CDR3 has 13 amino acids.

The chain recombines TRBV7-2 with TRBJ1-2; 9 bases fit TRBD1. There are 14 residues in the CDR3. Unmatched junction bases numbered 2, after V lost 4 bases and J lost 2 bases. CDR1 is SGHTA, CDR2 FQGNSA, per germline. The DNA of the CDR3 is TGTGCCAGCAGCTCAGGACAGGGGAACTATGGCTACACCTTC. It specifies CASSSGQGNYGYTF.

This chain connects TRBV7-3 to TRBJ2-1; 8 bases are a match to TRBD2. The germline V gene encodes CDR1 SGHTA and CDR2 FQGTGA. This CDR3 is 16 amino acids long. The trim removed 2 bases at V and 1 base at J, leaving 4 bases unmatched. CDR3: CASSLVAGNSYNEQFF. CDR3 nucleotide sequence: TGTGCCAGCAGCTTAGTAGCGGGGAATTCCTACAATGAGCAGTTCTTC. Full variable domain (remainder filled in from reference TRBV7-3 and TRBJ2-1): GAGVSQTPSNKVTEKGKYVELRCDPISGHTALYWYRQSLGQGPEFLIYFQGTGAADDSGLPNDRFFAVRPEGSVSTLKIQRTERGDSAVYLCASSLVAGNSYNEQFFGPGTRLTVL.

The rearrangement links TRBV10-3 to TRBJ1-6; D is possibly TRBD1 (5 bases). Germline CDR1 and CDR2: ENHRY and SYGVKD. This CDR3 region has 12 residues. Trimming shortened V by 8 bases and J by 9 bases, and 11 bases separated the two germline ends. In nucleotides, the CDR3 is TGTGCCATCGGGGGGACTGGTTCACCCCTCCACTTT. This gives the protein CAIGGTGSPLHF.

As concerns this clone: Germline and junction disagree at one end, which may indicate a read error. V and J are TRBV12-3 or TRBV12-4 and TRBJ2-7, with D perhaps TRBD1 (5 bases). The CDR3 has 11 residues. In nucleotides, the CDR3 is TGTGCCAGCAGTCTCAGCAACAGGTTGGACTTC. Translating gives CASSLSNRLDF.

The chain recombines TRBV6-5 with TRBJ2-5; 7 positions agree with TRBD1. The CDR3 contains 13 residues. Trimming took 6 bases from V and 1 from J; bases not matched to a gene: 2. The germline CDR1 and CDR2 sequences are MNHEY and SVGAGI. The chain's CDR3 is CASSRDSQETQYF. The CDR3 DNA reads as TGTGCCAGCAGCCGGGACAGCCAAGAGACCCAGTACTTC.

The chain is built from TRBV7-9 and TRBJ2-3, with D perhaps TRBD1 (5 bases). V was cut by 1 base and J by 4 bases, with 9 bases left in between. In germline, CDR1 is SEHNR, CDR2 FQNEAQ (reference sequence). The CDR3 loop spans 14 amino acids. The CDR3 nucleotides are TGTGCCAGCAGCTTAGATCAGGGCCCAGATACGCAGTATTTT. This sequence encodes CASSLDQGPDTQYF.

The V and J genes are TRBV7-9 and TRBJ2-2; 7 nucleotides align to TRBD1. The CDR3 is made up of 15 amino acids. CDR1 SEHNR and CDR2 FQNEAQ come from the germline V gene (reference sequence). V lost 2 bases, J lost 6 bases, and 6 bases stayed unmatched. The CDR3 here is CASSLRQGKAGELFF. The CDR3 bases are TGTGCCAGCAGCTTACGACAGGGAAAGGCCGGGGAGCTGTTTTTT.

The chain uses TRBV21-1 and TRBJ2-3; TRBD2 was called by the table and not checked on the DNA. TRBV21-1 is a documented pseudogene. The CDR3 runs 17 residues. The CDR3 coding sequence is TGTGCCAGCAGCTCGAGGTTCCTGCGTAGTAACACAGATACGCAGTATTTT. Translation: CASSSRFLRSNTDTQYF.

This chain links TRBV5-1 with TRBJ2-2, with TRBD1 matching over 7 bases. This CDR3 has 16 residues. Germline V gives CDR1 SGHRS, CDR2 YFSETQ. V was pared by 0 bases and J by 3 bases, with 5 bases of the junction left unmatched. In nucleotides, the CDR3 is TGCGCCAGCAGCTTGGCAGGGGGTGGTGACACCGGGGAGCTGTTTTTT. This gives the protein CASSLAGGGDTGELFF.

The chain joins TRBV30 to TRBJ1-2; 7 positions agree with TRBD1. The CDR3 is 12 amino acids. In germline, CDR1 is GTSNPN, CDR2 SVGIG (reference sequence). Trimming took 7 bases from V and 3 from J; bases not matched to a gene: 5. The CDR3 region is CALSRGDYGYTF. The CDR3 coding sequence is TGTGCCTTATCCAGGGGGGACTATGGCTACACCTTC. The variable domain in full, with the rest retrieved from reference TRBV30 and TRBJ1-2, is SQTIHQWPATLVQPVGSPLSLECTVEGTSNPNLYWYRQAAGRGLQLLFYSVGIGQISSEVPQNLSASRPQDRQFILSSKKLLLSDSGFYLCALSRGDYGYTFGSGTRLTVV.

The chain joins TRBV2 to TRBJ2-1; D remains ambiguous. The germline V gene has CDR1 SNHLY and CDR2 FYNNEI. This CDR3 is built from 14 residues. V dropped 2 bases and J dropped 7 bases, with 12 bases sitting between them. The CDR3 DNA sequence: TGTGCCAGCAGTGAATCCCCGGGTATGAATGAGCAGTTCTTC. Encoded protein: CASSESPGMNEQFF.

The CDR3 here is CAWSKEGGAYEQYF. CDR3 nucleotide sequence: TGTGCCTGGAGTAAGGAAGGGGGCGCTTACGAGCAGTACTTC. The rearrangement links TRBV30 to TRBJ2-7; 7 bases line up with TRBD1. CDR1 is GTSNPN and CDR2 is SVGIG in the germline V gene (reference sequence). The ends lost 2 bases at V and 4 bases at J; junction bases unmatched: 8. This CDR3 region has 14 residues.

V usage is TRBV28 and J usage is TRBJ2-1, with D possibly being TRBD2 (6 bases). CDR3 length equals 10 residues. Trimming took off 9 bases at V and 9 bases at J, with 9 bases between the two ends. Germline assignment: CDR1 MDHEN and CDR2 SYDVKM. The CDR3, as DNA: TGTGCCAGTGGGAGGAGTGAGCAGTTCTTC. Protein sequence: CASGRSEQFF.

V is TRBV19 and J is TRBJ1-1; weak D call: TRBD1 (6 bases). Germline V gene lookup returns CDR1 LNHDA and CDR2 SQIVND (reference sequence). V was trimmed by 3 bases and J by 0 bases, leaving 8 bases between them. CDR3 length: 14 residues. CDR3 loop: CASSMGGLNTEAFF. The DNA of the CDR3 is TGTGCCAGTAGTATGGGGGGGCTGAACACTGAAGCTTTCTTT.

The gene calls are TRBV6-5 and TRBJ2-7, with TRBD2 identical over 7 bases. There are 15 residues in the CDR3. Germline-derived CDR1 and CDR2 are MNHEY and SVGAGI. J was trimmed by 4 bases and V by 0 bases; bases with no gene match: 6. Written as DNA, the CDR3 is TGTGCCAGCAGTTACTCCGGGGGACTATCGTACGAGCAGTACTTC. The encoded protein is CASSYSGGLSYEQYF.

The chain links TRBV6-5 to TRBJ2-1, with D perhaps matching TRBD2 (5 bases). The CDR3 consists of 13 residues. Trimming shortened V by 6 bases and J by 10 bases, and 16 bases separated the two germline ends. Germline CDR1 and CDR2: MNHEY and SVGAGI. The CDR3 DNA is TGTGCCAGCAGCACGACCCCCCGGGAAGAGCAGTTCTTC. As protein: CASSTTPREEQFF.

The rearrangement uses TRBV24-1 and TRBJ2-2; 9 positions match TRBD2. The CDR3 is made up of 17 amino acids. J lost 0 bases, V lost 5 bases, and 6 bases had no gene match. Germline assignment: CDR1 KGHDR and CDR2 SFDVKD. CDR3 protein: CATSGNSGGTNTGELFF. The CDR3 DNA sequence: TGTGCCACCAGTGGGAATAGCGGGGGTACGAACACCGGGGAGCTGTTTTTT.

This chain uses TRBV12-1 with TRBJ2-7; the listed D gene, TRBD2, was not tested against the DNA. TRBV12-1 is an annotated pseudogene. The length of the CDR3 is 19 residues. The CDR3, as DNA: TGTGCCAGCAGCTTTGACCGACTAGCGGGGGAAGTTAGCTCCTACGAGCAGTACTTC. Its protein product is CASSFDRLAGEVSSYEQYF.

V gene TRBV25-1 combines with J gene TRBJ1-1; tentative D call: TRBD1 (5 bases). CDR1 is MGHDK and CDR2 is SYGVNS in the germline V gene. The CDR3 covers 15 residues. Trimming left V 1 base short and J 11 bases short, with 20 bases between. The CDR3 here is CASSEWGRAPVGAFF. CDR3 in DNA: TGTGCCAGCAGTGAATGGGGCAGGGCCCCAGTGGGTGCTTTCTTT. Full variable domain (outside the CDR3, taken from reference TRBV25-1 and TRBJ1-1): EADIYQTPRYLVIGTGKKITLECSQTMGHDKMYWYQQDPGMELHLIHYSYGVNSTEKGDLSSESTVSRIRTEHFPLTLESARPSHTSQYLCASSEWGRAPVGAFFGQGTRLTVV.

The genes are TRBV5-1 and TRBJ2-3, with 7 bases lining up with TRBD2. Germline V gives CDR1 SGHRS, CDR2 YFSETQ. V was clipped by 0 bases and J by 0 bases; unmatched bases: 13. The CDR3 extends over 19 amino acids. CDR3 in amino acids: CASSLVLGGGRLSTDTQYF. Here the CDR3 DNA reads TGCGCCAGCAGCTTGGTTCTCGGCGGGGGTCGTCTTAGCACAGATACGCAGTATTTT.

The chain employs TRBV28 and TRBJ1-5; D possibly corresponds to TRBD1 (6 bases). The CDR3 covers 16 residues. Trimming took off 7 bases at V and 2 bases at J, with 18 bases between the two ends. Germline V CDR1 and CDR2: MDHEN, SYDVKM. The CDR3 protein is CASNLEQGSGNQPQHF. CDR3 in DNA: TGTGCCAGCAACCTAGAACAGGGCAGTGGCAATCAGCCCCAGCATTTT.